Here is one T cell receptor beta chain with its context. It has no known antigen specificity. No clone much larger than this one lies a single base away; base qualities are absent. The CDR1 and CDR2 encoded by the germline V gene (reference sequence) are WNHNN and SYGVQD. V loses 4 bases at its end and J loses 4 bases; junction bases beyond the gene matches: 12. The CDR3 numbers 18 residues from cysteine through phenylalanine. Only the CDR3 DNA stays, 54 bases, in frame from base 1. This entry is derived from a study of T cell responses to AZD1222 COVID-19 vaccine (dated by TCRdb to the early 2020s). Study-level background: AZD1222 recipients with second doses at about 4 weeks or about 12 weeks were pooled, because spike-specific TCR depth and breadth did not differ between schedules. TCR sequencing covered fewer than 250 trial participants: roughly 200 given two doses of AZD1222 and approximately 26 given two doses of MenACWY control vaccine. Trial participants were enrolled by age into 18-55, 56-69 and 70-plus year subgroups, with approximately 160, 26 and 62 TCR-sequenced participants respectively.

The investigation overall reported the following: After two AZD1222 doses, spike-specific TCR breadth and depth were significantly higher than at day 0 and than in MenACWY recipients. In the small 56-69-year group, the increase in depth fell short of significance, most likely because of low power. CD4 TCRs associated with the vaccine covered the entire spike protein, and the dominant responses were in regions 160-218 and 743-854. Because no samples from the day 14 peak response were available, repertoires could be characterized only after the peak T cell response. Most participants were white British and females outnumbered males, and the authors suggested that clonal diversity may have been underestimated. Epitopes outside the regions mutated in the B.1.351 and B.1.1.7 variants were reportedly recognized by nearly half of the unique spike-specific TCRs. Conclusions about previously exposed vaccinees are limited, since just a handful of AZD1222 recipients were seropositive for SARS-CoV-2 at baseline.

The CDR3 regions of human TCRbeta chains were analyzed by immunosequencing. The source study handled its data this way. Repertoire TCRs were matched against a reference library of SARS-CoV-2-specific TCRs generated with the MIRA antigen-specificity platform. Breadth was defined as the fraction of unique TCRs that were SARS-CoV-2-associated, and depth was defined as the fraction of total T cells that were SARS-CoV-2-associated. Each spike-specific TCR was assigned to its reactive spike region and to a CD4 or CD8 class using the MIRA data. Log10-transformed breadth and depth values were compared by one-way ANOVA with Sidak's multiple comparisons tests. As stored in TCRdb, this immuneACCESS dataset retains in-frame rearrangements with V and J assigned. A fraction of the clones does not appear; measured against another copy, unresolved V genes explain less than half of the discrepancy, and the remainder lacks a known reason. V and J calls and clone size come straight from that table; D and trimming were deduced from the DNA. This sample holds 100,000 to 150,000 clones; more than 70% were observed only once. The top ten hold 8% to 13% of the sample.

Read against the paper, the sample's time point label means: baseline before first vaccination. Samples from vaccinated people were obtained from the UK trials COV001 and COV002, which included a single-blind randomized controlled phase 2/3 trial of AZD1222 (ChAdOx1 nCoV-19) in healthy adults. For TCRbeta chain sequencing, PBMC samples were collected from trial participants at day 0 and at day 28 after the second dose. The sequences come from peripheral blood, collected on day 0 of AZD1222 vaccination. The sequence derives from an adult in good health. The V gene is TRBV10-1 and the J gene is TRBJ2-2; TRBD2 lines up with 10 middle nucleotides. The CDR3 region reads CASSADPQRGGRTGELFF. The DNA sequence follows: TGCGCCAGCAGTGCCGACCCTCAGCGGGGGGGCCGCACCGGGGAGCTGTTTTTT.